Below are 28 T cell receptor beta chains sequenced from a single sample in a study of blood T cells in healthy people across ages. Sample-barcoded 5' priming and a J-beta primer mix drove a second PCR of 7 to 11 cycles. TCRdb reprocessed the 5' RACE reads via MiXCR and lists one record per CDR3 protein. The repertoire holds fewer than 2 million distinct CDR3 sequences, 30% to 40% seen once, with more than 20% in the top ten. The sequenced sample consisted of blood. All receptors derive from a human donor in good health.

V and J are TRBV9 and TRBJ1-2; perhaps TRBD1 as D (5 bases). The V gene's germline CDR1 is SGDLS and CDR2 YYNGEE. The CDR3 has 22 amino acids. V lost 5 bases, J lost 4 bases, and 39 bases lay in between. CDR3 sequence (DNA): TGTGCCAGCAGTCACACCTTCGGGGACCTTCCCTCTCTCCCGATATGGTCCTATGGCTACACCTTC. As protein: CASSHTFGDLPSLPIWSYGYTF. Based on the CDR3 plus reference TRBV9 and TRBJ1-2, the full variable domain is DSGVTQTPKHLITATGQRVTLRCSPRSGDLSVYWYQQSLDQGLQFLIQYYNGEERAKGNILERFSAQQFPDLHSELNLSSLELGDSALYFCASSHTFGDLPSLPIWSYGYTFGSGTRLTVV.

CDR3: CASSLIYQAGTSGETQYF. The CDR3 coding sequence is TGTGCCAGCAGTTTAATTTATCAGGCGGGGACTAGCGGGGAGACCCAGTACTTC. The chain employs TRBV12-3 or TRBV12-4 and TRBJ2-4; TRBD2 aligns across 12 bases. The assigned J gene may be wrong: the sequence end matches TRBJ2-5 better. The CDR3 loop spans 18 amino acids.

This clonotype was detected a few times. The V gene is TRBV15, the J gene TRBJ2-1; the match to TRBD1 covers 7 bases. With 4 bases clipped from V and 3 bases from J, the junction kept 6 bases outside the gene matches. The CDR3 totals 15 residues. CDR1 and CDR2 (germline): LNHNV, YYDKDF (reference sequence). This CDR3 is CATSKDAGGYNEQFF. The DNA for the CDR3 is TGTGCCACCAGCAAAGACGCAGGGGGCTACAATGAGCAGTTCTTC. Full variable domain (missing parts from reference TRBV15 and TRBJ2-1): DAMVIQNPRYQVTQFGKPVTLSCSQTLNHNVMYWYQQKSSQAPKLLFHYYDKDFNNEADTPDNFQSRRPNTSFCFLDIRSPGLGDTAMYLCATSKDAGGYNEQFFGPGTRLTVL.

This clonotype has a handful of counts. The chain is built from TRBV7-6 and TRBJ2-5; D unclear. The J call may not be correct, given that the DNA end is closer to TRBJ2-7. Germline assignment: CDR1 SGHVS and CDR2 FNYEAQ. The length of the CDR3 is 14 residues. CDR3 sequence reads: CASSLGFGAYEQYF. CDR3 DNA sequence: TGTGCCAGCAGCTTAGGTTTCGGAGCCTACGAGCAGTACTTC.

The chain combines TRBV20-1 with TRBJ2-6, with D unresolved. Germline V CDR1 and CDR2: DFQATT, SNEGSKA (reference sequence). V shed 6 bases and J shed 0 bases, with 15 bases lying between them. The CDR3 sequence is 16 residues long. The CDR3 protein is CSAHGRRRSGANVLTF. CDR3 nucleotides: TGCAGTGCCCACGGACGGCGCCGCTCTGGGGCCAACGTCCTGACTTTC.

This clonotype was counted between two and nine times. The chain carries TRBV4-1 and TRBJ2-3; 9 bases map to TRBD2. Trimming cost V 6 bases and J 0 bases; bases outside gene matches: 10. The CDR3 runs 17 residues. The germline V gene encodes CDR1 MGHRA and CDR2 YSYEKL. The CDR3 nucleotides are TGCGCCAGCAGTCAAACCCTAGCGGGGTCTAGCACAGATACGCAGTATTTT. Translating it yields CASSQTLAGSSTDTQYF.

The chain is built from TRBV10-3 and TRBJ2-1, with 9 bases matching TRBD2. The V and J ends lost 4 bases and 0 bases, in that order; junction bases with no gene match: 7. The CDR3 has 17 amino acids. The germline V gene has CDR1 ENHRY and CDR2 SYGVKD. CDR3: CAISASGGFSSYNEQFF. DNA of the CDR3: TGTGCCATCAGTGCCAGCGGGGGGTTCAGCTCCTACAATGAGCAGTTCTTC.

The chain has TRBV10-3 and TRBJ2-1; 15 positions match TRBD2. Germline CDR1 is ENHRY and CDR2 is SYGVKD. J was trimmed by 8 bases and V by 10 bases; bases with no gene match: 6. The CDR3 has 14 residues. The CDR3, as DNA: TGTGCCACCAGGGGACTAGCGGGGGGCGATGAGCAGTTCTTC. Translated, it gives CATRGLAGGDEQFF.

V gene TRBV4-1 combines with J gene TRBJ2-1; 11 nucleotides align to TRBD2. The V and J ends lost 3 bases and 4 bases, in that order; junction bases with no gene match: 8. The CDR3 covers 17 residues. Germline CDR1 reads MGHRA; CDR2 reads YSYEKL. In DNA form, the CDR3 reads TGCGCCAGCAGCCAGGGGTATAGCGGGGGGGATTACAATGAGCAGTTCTTC. This gives the protein CASSQGYSGGDYNEQFF.

The gene calls are TRBV4-1 and TRBJ2-1; the match to TRBD2 covers 13 bases. The length of the CDR3 is 16 residues. Germline CDR1 reads MGHRA; CDR2 reads YSYEKL. J gave up 9 bases and V 3 bases, and 8 bases lay outside the gene matches. This CDR3 is CASSHLLAGGPGEQFF. For the CDR3, the DNA is TGCGCCAGCAGCCATTTACTAGCGGGGGGGCCCGGTGAGCAGTTCTTC.

This clonotype was seen a few times. J is TRBJ2-7 and V is TRBV15; 8 nucleotides agree with TRBD1. CDR1 and CDR2 (germline): LNHNV, YYDKDF (reference sequence). The CDR3 is made up of 21 amino acids. V was pared by 1 base and J by 0 bases, with 20 bases of the junction left unmatched. The CDR3 here is CATSRGDRGQVFHQSSYEQYF. CDR3 bases: TGTGCCACCAGCAGAGGAGACAGGGGTCAAGTTTTCCATCAAAGCTCCTACGAGCAGTACTTC.

The rearrangement joins TRBV7-9 to TRBJ1-4, with TRBD1 matching 8 bases. Losses at the gene ends were 2 bases for V and 10 bases for J; bases not matched to a gene: 6. CDR3 length: 14 amino acids. In germline, CDR1 is SEHNR, CDR2 FQNEAQ (reference sequence). The CDR3 spells CASSLPTGVGKLFF. As DNA, the CDR3 is TGTGCCAGCAGCTTACCGACAGGGGTCGGAAAACTGTTTTTT. The complete variable domain, with remaining parts taken from reference TRBV7-9 and TRBJ1-4, reads DTGVSQNPRHKITKRGQNVTFRCDPISEHNRLYWYRQTLGQGPEFLTYFQNEAQLEKSRLLSDRFSAERPKGSFSTLEIQRTEQGDSAMYLCASSLPTGVGKLFFGSGTQLSVL.

This clonotype has a single count. The chain combines TRBV3-1 with TRBJ2-2; D unresolved. The CDR3 has 14 amino acids. CDR1 is LGHDT and CDR2 is YNNKEL in the germline V gene (reference sequence). The V gene lost 3 bases and the J gene lost 0 bases, with 5 bases spanning the gap. CDR3 in amino acids: CASSQEPNTGELFF. As DNA, the CDR3 is TGTGCCAGCAGCCAGGAGCCGAACACCGGGGAGCTGTTTTTT.

Concerning this clonotype itself: Its ends do not fully match the called genes, so a read error is possible. The chain uses TRBV4-1 and TRBJ1-4; D ambiguous. The CDR3 runs 16 residues. Per the germline V gene, CDR1 is MGHRA and CDR2 is YSYEKL. CDR3 in amino acids: CASSPNLVGLNEKRFF. The CDR3 coding sequence is TGCGCCAGCAGCCCTAATTTAGTTGGACTTAATGAAAAACGGTTTTTT.

This clonotype was found many times. The CDR3 nucleotides read TGCAGCGTTGTTGGGGTCCAAGAGACCCAGTACTTC. Its protein is CSVVGVQETQYF. The chain couples TRBV29-1 to TRBJ2-5; D not resolved. CDR1 SQVTM and CDR2 ANQGSEA come from the germline V gene. Between the trimmed V and J ends, which lost 4 bases and 1 base, there was a span of 7 bases. CDR3 length: 12 residues.

The chain recombines TRBV20-1 with TRBJ2-7; 8 nucleotides match TRBD1. This CDR3 spans 14 amino acids. The junction had 10 bases not matched to a gene; V was cut back by 6 bases and J by 3 bases. CDR1 DFQATT and CDR2 SNEGSKA come from the germline V gene (reference sequence). This CDR3 reads CSAQPWDRSYEQYF. CDR3 coding DNA: TGCAGTGCCCAGCCGTGGGACAGGAGCTACGAGCAGTACTTC.

V usage is TRBV5-1 and J usage is TRBJ2-3; TRBD2 aligns across 14 bases. The germline V gene encodes CDR1 SGHRS and CDR2 YFSETQ. The CDR3 has 17 residues. V shed 4 bases, J shed 5 bases, and the junction held 9 bases outside the gene matches. CDR3 DNA: TGCGCCAGCAGCCCACGGACTAGCGGGGGGTATAAAGATACGCAGTATTTT. It codes for CASSPRTSGGYKDTQYF.

This sequence joins TRBV5-5 and TRBJ2-5; D is uncertain. The ends were cut back, 0 bases at V and 2 bases at J, with 14 bases in the middle. The CDR3 covers 16 residues. Germline V gene data show CDR1 as SGHKS and CDR2 as YYEKEE (reference sequence). CDR3 in amino acids: CASSLDPGRSQETQYF. The CDR3 DNA reads TGTGCCAGCAGCTTGGATCCCGGCAGGTCTCAAGAGACCCAGTACTTC.

The J gene is TRBJ2-7, the V gene TRBV28; D not resolved. Germline V lookup: CDR1 MDHEN, CDR2 SYDVKM. The CDR3 spans 14 residues. V was shortened by 6 bases and J by 4 bases, with 16 bases between the two germline ends. CDR3 region: CASRLDRPIYEQYF. The CDR3 nucleotides are TGTGCCAGCAGGTTAGATCGCCCTATTTACGAGCAGTACTTC.

This clonotype appeared a few times. The chain couples TRBV28 to TRBJ2-5; possible D gene TRBD1, 7 bases. In germline, CDR1 is MDHEN, CDR2 SYDVKM. V lost 1 base and J 0 bases, leaving 15 bases between the germline ends. The CDR3 loop spans 17 amino acids. Here the CDR3 reads CASSLSGGPLYQETQYF. The CDR3 nucleotides are TGTGCCAGCAGTTTATCAGGGGGGCCCCTATACCAAGAGACCCAGTACTTC.

CDR3 nucleotides: TGTGCCAGCAGCTTCGGGCCTAGCGGGGGGAGCACAGATACGCAGTATTTT. Residues: CASSFGPSGGSTDTQYF. The V and J genes are TRBV7-2 and TRBJ2-3, with 11 positions matching TRBD2. The germline V gene has CDR1 SGHTA and CDR2 FQGNSA. V lost 3 bases to trimming and J lost 0 bases; unmatched junction nucleotides: 5. The CDR3 covers 17 residues.

This clonotype was observed a handful of times. V usage is TRBV12-3 or TRBV12-4 and J usage is TRBJ2-1; 10 nucleotides line up with TRBD2. The CDR3 covers 15 residues. Trimming took 10 bases from V and 5 from J; bases not matched to a gene: 11. The CDR3 loop is CATLPGTSVNNEQFF. DNA for the CDR3: TGTGCCACCCTTCCGGGGACTAGCGTGAACAATGAGCAGTTCTTC.

This rearrangement joins TRBV7-2 to TRBJ2-7; no definite D call. The J call may be wrong; the DNA end is better matched by TRBJ2-5. The germline V gene encodes CDR1 SGHTA and CDR2 FQGNSA. This CDR3 comprises 13 residues. The CDR3 DNA reads as TGTGCCAGCAGCCCCGACTTTAGGGAGACCCAGTACTTC. Protein sequence: CASSPDFRETQYF.

In this sample, this clonotype turned up a few times. The chain couples TRBV20-1 to TRBJ2-1, with 12 nucleotides matching TRBD2. Germline V gene sequence: CDR1 DFQATT, CDR2 SNEGSKA (reference sequence). There are 13 residues in the CDR3. The CDR3 coding sequence is TGCAGCCCTAGCGGGGGGGCGGGGAATGAGCAGTTCTTC. Amino acids: CSPSGGAGNEQFF.

A few counts support this clonotype. This rearrangement joins TRBV4-2 to TRBJ2-3; TRBD2 matches 10 bases. The V gene's germline CDR1 is LGHNA and CDR2 YNFKEQ. CDR3 length equals 19 residues. V gave up 0 bases and J gave up 2 bases; unmatched junction bases: 11. The CDR3 DNA follows: TGTGCCAGCAGCCAAGAATCATCTAGCGGGGGCTTACCCACAGATACGCAGTATTTT. Its protein product is CASSQESSSGGLPTDTQYF.

This rearrangement joins TRBV20-1 to TRBJ2-2; 8 positions agree with TRBD1. V dropped 5 bases and J dropped 7; count of bases not matched to a gene: 6. This CDR3 has 13 residues. Looked up from germline, CDR1 is DFQATT and CDR2 is SNEGSKA (reference sequence). DNA for the CDR3: TGCAGTGCTCGACAGGGGTACGGCGGGGAGCTGTTTTTT. Its protein is CSARQGYGGELFF.

CDR3 nucleotide sequence: TGTGCCAGCAGCCCGACGCCGGGCACTAGCTCTGGAAACACCATATATTTT. This encodes CASSPTPGTSSGNTIYF. V and J are TRBV7-9 and TRBJ1-3; D uncertain. Trimming removed 5 bases at V and 0 bases at J, with 17 bases between. The CDR3 contains 17 residues. Germline V gene data show CDR1 as SEHNR and CDR2 as FQNEAQ (reference sequence).

The rearrangement links TRBV7-2 to TRBJ2-5; 7 bases line up with TRBD1. The last part of the DNA fits TRBJ2-7 better; the J call may be wrong. The germline gives CDR1 SGHTA, CDR2 FQGNSA. There are 13 residues in the CDR3. The CDR3, as DNA: TGTGCCAGTGGTGTGACAGGGTTCTACGAGCAGTACTTC. This codes for CASGVTGFYEQYF.